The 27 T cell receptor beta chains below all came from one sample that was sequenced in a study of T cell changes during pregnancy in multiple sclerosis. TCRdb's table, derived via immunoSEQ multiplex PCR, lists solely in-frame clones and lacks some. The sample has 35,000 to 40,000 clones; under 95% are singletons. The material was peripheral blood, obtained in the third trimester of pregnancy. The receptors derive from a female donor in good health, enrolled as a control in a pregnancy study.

The CDR3 nucleotides read TGTGCCAGCAGCCGGGACAGGGACCACGAGCAGTACTTC. The encoded protein is CASSRDRDHEQYF. The chain uses TRBV7-3 and TRBJ2-7; 9 nucleotides line up with TRBD1. Germline CDR1 is SGHTA and CDR2 is FQGTGA. V dropped 5 bases and J dropped 5; count of bases not matched to a gene: 4. The CDR3 length is 13 residues.

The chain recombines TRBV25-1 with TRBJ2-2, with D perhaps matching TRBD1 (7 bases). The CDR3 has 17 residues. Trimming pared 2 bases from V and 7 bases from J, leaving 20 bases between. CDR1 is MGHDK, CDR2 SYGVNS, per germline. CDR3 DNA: TGTGCCAGCAGTGAACCCGGTGCGACAGGGAGGAGCGGGGAGCTGTTTTTT. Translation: CASSEPGATGRSGELFF.

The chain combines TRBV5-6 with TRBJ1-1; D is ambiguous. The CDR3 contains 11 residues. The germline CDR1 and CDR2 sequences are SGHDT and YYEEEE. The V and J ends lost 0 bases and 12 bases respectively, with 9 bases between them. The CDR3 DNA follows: TGTGCCAGCAGCTTGGGCCACTTAACTTTCTTT. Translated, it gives CASSLGHLTFF.

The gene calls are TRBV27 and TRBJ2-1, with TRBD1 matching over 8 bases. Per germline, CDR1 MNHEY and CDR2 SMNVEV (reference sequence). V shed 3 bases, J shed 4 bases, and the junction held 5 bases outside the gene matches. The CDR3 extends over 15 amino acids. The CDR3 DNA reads TGTGCCAGCAGTTTGGCCACAGGGGGTTACAATGAGCAGTTCTTC. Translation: CASSLATGGYNEQFF.

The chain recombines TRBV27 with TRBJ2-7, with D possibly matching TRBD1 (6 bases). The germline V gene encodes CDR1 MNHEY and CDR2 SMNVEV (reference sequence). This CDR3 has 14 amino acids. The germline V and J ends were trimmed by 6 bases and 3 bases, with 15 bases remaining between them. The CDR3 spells CASRPDSSNYEQYF. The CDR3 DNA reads TGTGCCAGCAGACCGGACAGTTCGAACTACGAGCAGTACTTC.

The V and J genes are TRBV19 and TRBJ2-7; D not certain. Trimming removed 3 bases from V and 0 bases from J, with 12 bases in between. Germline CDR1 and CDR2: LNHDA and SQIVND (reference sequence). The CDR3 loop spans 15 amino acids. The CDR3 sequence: CASSMAPASSYEQYF. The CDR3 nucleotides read TGTGCCAGTAGTATGGCGCCAGCGAGCTCCTACGAGCAGTACTTC.

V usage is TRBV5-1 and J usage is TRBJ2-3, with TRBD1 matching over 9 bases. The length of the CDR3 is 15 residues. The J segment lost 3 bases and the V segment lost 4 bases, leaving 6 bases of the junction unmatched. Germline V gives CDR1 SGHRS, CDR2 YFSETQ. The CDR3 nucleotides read TGCGCCAGCAGCATGAGTGACAGGGGGACAGATACGCAGTATTTT. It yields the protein CASSMSDRGTDTQYF.

CDR3 nucleotide sequence: TGTGCCAGCAGCTCCCCCGGGACACCCCAAGAGACCCAGTACTTC. Its translation is CASSSPGTPQETQYF. The chain combines TRBV7-2 with TRBJ2-5, with TRBD1 as a possible D gene (6 bases). V lost 4 bases to trimming and J lost 1 base, with 13 bases between them. Germline assignment: CDR1 SGHTA and CDR2 FQGNSA. This CDR3 comprises 15 residues.

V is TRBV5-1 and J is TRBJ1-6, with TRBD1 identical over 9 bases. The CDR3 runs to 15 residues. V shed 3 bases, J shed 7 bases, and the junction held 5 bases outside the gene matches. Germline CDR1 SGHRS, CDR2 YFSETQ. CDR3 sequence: CASSSGTGSNSPLHF. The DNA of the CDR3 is TGCGCCAGCAGCTCAGGGACAGGGTCCAATTCACCCCTCCACTTT.

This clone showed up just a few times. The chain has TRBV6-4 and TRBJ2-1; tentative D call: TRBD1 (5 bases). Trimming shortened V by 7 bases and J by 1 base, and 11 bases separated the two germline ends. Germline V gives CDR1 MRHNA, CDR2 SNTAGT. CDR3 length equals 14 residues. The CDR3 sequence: CASNRLGSYNEQFF. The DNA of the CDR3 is TGTGCCAGCAACAGGTTAGGATCCTACAATGAGCAGTTCTTC.

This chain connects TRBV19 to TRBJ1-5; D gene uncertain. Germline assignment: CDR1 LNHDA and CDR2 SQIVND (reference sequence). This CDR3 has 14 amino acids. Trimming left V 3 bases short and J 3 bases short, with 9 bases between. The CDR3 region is CASSIGGLNQPQHF. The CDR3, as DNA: TGTGCCAGTAGTATTGGCGGACTCAATCAGCCCCAGCATTTT.

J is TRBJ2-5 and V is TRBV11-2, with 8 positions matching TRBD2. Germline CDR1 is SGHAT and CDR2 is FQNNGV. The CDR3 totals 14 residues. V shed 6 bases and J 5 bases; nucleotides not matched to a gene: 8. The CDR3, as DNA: TGTGCCAGCAGTCGCGGGGGGCCCCGGGAGACCCAGTACTTC. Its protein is CASSRGGPRETQYF.

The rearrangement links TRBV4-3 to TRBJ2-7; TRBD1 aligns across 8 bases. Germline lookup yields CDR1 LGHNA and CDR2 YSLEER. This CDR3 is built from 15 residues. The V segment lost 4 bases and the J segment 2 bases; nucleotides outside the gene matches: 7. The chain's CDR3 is CASSLGQEGAYEQYF. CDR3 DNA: TGCGCCAGCAGCCTGGGACAGGAGGGGGCCTACGAGCAGTACTTC.

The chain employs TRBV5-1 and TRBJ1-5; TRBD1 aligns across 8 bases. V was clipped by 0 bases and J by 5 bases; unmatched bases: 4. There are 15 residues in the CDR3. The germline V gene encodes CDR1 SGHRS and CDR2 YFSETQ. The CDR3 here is CASSLGQGSYQPQHF. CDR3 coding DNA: TGCGCCAGCAGCTTGGGACAGGGGAGTTATCAGCCCCAGCATTTT.

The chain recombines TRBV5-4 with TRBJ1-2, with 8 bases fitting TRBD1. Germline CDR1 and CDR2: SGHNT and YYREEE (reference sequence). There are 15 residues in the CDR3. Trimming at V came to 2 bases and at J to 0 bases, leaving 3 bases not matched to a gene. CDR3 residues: CASSFYRGTNYGYTF. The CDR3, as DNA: TGTGCCAGCAGCTTTTACAGGGGGACTAACTATGGCTACACCTTC.

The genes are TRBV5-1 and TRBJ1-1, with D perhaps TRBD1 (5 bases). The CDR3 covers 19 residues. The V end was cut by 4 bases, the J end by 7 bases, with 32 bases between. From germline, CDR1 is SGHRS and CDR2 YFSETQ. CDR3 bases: TGCGCCAGCAGCGGGGGGACCCGACAGCTAGGGAAATCGCGCATTGAAGCTTTCTTT. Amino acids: CASSGGTRQLGKSRIEAFF.

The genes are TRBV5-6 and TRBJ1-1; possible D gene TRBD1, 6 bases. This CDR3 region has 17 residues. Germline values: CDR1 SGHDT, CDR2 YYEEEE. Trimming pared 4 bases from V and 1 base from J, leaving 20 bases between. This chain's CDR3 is CASSDSGVRSGNTEAFF. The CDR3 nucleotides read TGTGCCAGCAGCGATTCAGGGGTAAGGTCTGGGAACACTGAAGCTTTCTTT.

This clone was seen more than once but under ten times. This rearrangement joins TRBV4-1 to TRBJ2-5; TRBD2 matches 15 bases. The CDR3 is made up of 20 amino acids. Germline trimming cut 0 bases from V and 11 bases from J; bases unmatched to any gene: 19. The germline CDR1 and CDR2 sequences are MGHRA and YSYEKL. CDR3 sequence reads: CASSQEGVGTSGRTRQRQYF. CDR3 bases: TGCGCCAGCAGCCAAGAGGGCGTGGGGACTAGCGGGAGGACACGACAGAGACAGTACTTC.

The chain's CDR3 is CASSSSGSTYNEQFF. CDR3 nucleotides: TGTGCCAGCAGCTCTAGCGGGAGTACCTACAATGAGCAGTTCTTC. The V and J genes are TRBV7-9 and TRBJ2-1; 10 nucleotides line up with TRBD2. The CDR3 is made up of 15 amino acids. CDR1 is SEHNR and CDR2 is FQNEAQ in the germline V gene (reference sequence). The junction had 2 bases not matched to a gene; V was cut back by 4 bases and J by 2 bases.

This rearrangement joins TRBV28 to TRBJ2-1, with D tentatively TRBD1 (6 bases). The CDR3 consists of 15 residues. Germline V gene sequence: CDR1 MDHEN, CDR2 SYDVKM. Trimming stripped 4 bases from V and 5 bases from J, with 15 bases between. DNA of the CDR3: TGTGCCAGCAGTTCGCCACAGGGTCGCAACAATGAGCAGTTCTTC. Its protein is CASSSPQGRNNEQFF.

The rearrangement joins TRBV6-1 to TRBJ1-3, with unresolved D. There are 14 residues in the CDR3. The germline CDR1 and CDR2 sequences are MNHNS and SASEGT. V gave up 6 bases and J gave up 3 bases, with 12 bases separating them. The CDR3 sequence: CASRSPFGGNTIYF. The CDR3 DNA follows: TGTGCCAGCAGGAGCCCCTTCGGTGGAAACACCATATATTTT.

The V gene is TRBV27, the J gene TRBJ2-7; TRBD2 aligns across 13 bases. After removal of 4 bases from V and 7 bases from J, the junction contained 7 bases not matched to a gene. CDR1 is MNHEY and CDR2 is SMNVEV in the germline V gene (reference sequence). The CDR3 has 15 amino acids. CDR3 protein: CASSSRLAGGREQYF. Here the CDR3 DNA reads TGTGCCAGCAGTTCGCGACTAGCGGGAGGACGGGAGCAGTACTTC.

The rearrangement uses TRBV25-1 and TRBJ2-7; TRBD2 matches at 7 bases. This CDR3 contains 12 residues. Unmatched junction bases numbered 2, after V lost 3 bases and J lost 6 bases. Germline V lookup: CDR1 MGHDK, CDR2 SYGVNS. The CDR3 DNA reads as TGTGCCAGCAGTGACGGCGGGAGCGAGCAGTACTTC. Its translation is CASSDGGSEQYF.

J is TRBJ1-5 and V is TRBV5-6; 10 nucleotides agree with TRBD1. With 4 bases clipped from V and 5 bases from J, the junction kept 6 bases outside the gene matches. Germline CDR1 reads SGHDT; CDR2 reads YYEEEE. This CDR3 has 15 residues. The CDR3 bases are TGTGCCAGCAGCCCGGGACAGGGGCGTTATCAGCCCCAGCATTTT. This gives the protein CASSPGQGRYQPQHF.

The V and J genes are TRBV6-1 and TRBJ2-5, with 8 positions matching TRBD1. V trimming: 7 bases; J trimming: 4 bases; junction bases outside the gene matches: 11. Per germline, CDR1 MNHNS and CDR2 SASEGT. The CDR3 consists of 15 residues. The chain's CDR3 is CASTKSIDRGETQYF. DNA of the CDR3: TGTGCCAGCACCAAATCTATCGACAGGGGAGAGACCCAGTACTTC.

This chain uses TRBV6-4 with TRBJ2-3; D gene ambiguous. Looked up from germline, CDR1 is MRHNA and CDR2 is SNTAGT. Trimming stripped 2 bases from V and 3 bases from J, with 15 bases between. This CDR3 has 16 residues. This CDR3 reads CASSDEAARGTDTQYF. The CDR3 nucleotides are TGTGCCAGCAGTGACGAGGCAGCTCGTGGGACAGATACGCAGTATTTT.

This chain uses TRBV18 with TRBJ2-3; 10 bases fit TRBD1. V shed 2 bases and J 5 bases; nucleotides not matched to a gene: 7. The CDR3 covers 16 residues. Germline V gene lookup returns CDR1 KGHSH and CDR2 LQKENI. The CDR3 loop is CASSPVRTGGIDTQYF. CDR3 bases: TGTGCCAGCTCACCAGTCCGGACAGGGGGTATAGATACGCAGTATTTT.